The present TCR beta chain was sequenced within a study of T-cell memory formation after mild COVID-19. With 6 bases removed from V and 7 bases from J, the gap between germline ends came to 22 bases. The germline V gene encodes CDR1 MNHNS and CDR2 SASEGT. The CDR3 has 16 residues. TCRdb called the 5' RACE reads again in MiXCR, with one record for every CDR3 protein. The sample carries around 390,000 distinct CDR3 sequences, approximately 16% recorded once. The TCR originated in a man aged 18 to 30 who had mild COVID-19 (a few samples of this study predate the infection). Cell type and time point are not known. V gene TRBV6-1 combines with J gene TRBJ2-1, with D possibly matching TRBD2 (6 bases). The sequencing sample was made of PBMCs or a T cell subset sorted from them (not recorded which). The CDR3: CASRETRSILLNEQFF. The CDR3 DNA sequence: TGTGCCAGCAGAGAGACTAGATCTATTTTACTGAATGAGCAGTTCTTC.